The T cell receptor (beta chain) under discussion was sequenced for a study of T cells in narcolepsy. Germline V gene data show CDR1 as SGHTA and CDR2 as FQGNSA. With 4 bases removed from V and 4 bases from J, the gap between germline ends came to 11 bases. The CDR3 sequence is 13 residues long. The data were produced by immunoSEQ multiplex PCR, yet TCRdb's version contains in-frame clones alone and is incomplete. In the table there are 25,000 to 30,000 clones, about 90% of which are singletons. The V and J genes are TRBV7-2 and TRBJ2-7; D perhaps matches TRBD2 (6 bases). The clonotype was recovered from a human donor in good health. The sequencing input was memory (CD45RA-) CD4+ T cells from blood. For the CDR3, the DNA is TGTGCCAGCAGCTCCGTGGCGGGGTACGAGCAGTACTTC. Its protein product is CASSSVAGYEQYF.